The clone carrying this TCR beta chain is a singleton in its sample. The antigen remains unidentified. The sample comes from a study of T cells after yellow fever vaccination. Overall study context: Fractions low in cell number were prepared with SMART-Seq v4 Ultra Low Input.

CDR1 is LGHNA and CDR2 is YSLEER in the germline V gene. The CDR3 is 14 residues long. Trimming took 3 bases from V and 10 from J, leaving 15 bases between them. Each CDR3 protein is one row after TCRdb ran MiXCR on the 5' RACE reads. The sample shows approximately 600,000 distinct CDR3 sequences, 9% to 15% of them seen only once. Study-wide results and caveats: Reappearance after the booster was seen for most primary-vaccination clones, at roughly 96% CD4 and about 90% CD8.

The receptor was isolated from a man younger than 45 who received the YFV17D yellow fever vaccine. This sequence joins TRBV4-3 and TRBJ2-2; a weak D match, TRBD1 (6 bases). Sequenced material: PBMCs, taken on the day of the yellow fever booster vaccination. CDR3 residues: CASSHTNRAVELFF. DNA for the CDR3: TGCGCCAGCAGCCATACTAACAGGGCCGTGGAGCTGTTTTTT.